This passage covers 26 T cell receptor beta chains from one sample sequenced in a study of blood T cell repertoires in COVID-19. Assay: immunoSEQ multiplex PCR; the TCRdb copy retains only in-frame clones and omits some. This table holds about 440,000 clones, more than 70% found once. Sample: peripheral blood. These receptors were obtained from a woman between 45 and 65 years old with COVID-19, enrolled during active disease.

V is TRBV5-1 and J is TRBJ1-4, with unresolved D. The CDR3 runs 14 residues. CDR1 and CDR2 from the germline V gene are SGHRS and YFSETQ. V lost 0 bases to trimming and J lost 7 bases, with 10 bases between them. The DNA for the CDR3 is TGCGCCAGCAGCTTGGTAGCTGATAGTGAAAAACTGTTTTTT. Its translation: CASSLVADSEKLFF.

The chain uses TRBV19 and TRBJ2-5; 10 bases line up with TRBD1. The germline V gene has CDR1 LNHDA and CDR2 SQIVND (reference sequence). V lost 5 bases to trimming and J lost 6 bases; unmatched junction nucleotides: 9. This CDR3 comprises 15 residues. In DNA form, the CDR3 reads TGTGCCAGTAGTGCCCCGGGACAGGGGTCACAGACCCAGTACTTC. It encodes CASSAPGQGSQTQYF.

The count of this clone is one. This chain joins TRBV19 and TRBJ2-7, with D possibly being TRBD2 (6 bases). V was cut by 4 bases and J by 2 bases, with 12 bases left in between. CDR3 length: 14 amino acids. The V gene's germline CDR1 is LNHDA and CDR2 SQIVND (reference sequence). The CDR3 coding sequence is TGTGCCAGTAGTACCCGGACGGGGGCCTACGAGCAGTACTTC. Protein product: CASSTRTGAYEQYF.

This chain uses TRBV19 with TRBJ2-3, with no clear D. V was clipped by 3 bases and J by 4 bases, with 5 bases between them. The CDR3 runs 12 residues. Germline V gives CDR1 LNHDA, CDR2 SQIVND (reference sequence). The DNA of the CDR3 is TGTGCCAGTAGTATTGTCGCAGATACGCAGTATTTT. Its protein is CASSIVADTQYF.

V usage is TRBV6-5 and J usage is TRBJ1-6; the match to TRBD1 covers 8 bases. CDR3 size: 15 residues. With V trimmed by 4 bases and J by 6 bases, 5 bases remained unmatched. Germline CDR1 and CDR2: MNHEY and SVGAGI. The CDR3 DNA reads as TGTGCCAGCAGTTCCCGGACAGGGTCTAATTCACCCCTCCACTTT. Amino acids: CASSSRTGSNSPLHF.

CDR3 in DNA: TGTGCCTGGACCGTGGACAGATACACAGATACGCAGTATTTT. Amino acid sequence: CAWTVDRYTDTQYF. This rearrangement joins TRBV30 to TRBJ2-3; D is possibly TRBD1 (6 bases). The CDR3 covers 14 residues. V was trimmed by 4 bases and J by 2 bases, leaving 13 bases between them. Germline V gene lookup returns CDR1 GTSNPN and CDR2 SVGIG (reference sequence).

V and J are TRBV7-2 and TRBJ2-5, with 8 positions matching TRBD2. V lost 3 bases, J lost 3 bases, and 6 bases stayed unmatched. CDR3 length: 15 residues. Germline values: CDR1 SGHTA, CDR2 FQGNSA. This CDR3 is CASSLGLAGEETQYF. The CDR3 DNA reads as TGTGCCAGCAGCTTGGGCCTAGCGGGTGAAGAGACCCAGTACTTC.

V and J are TRBV28 and TRBJ1-1; tentatively, D is TRBD1 (5 bases). From germline, CDR1 is MDHEN and CDR2 SYDVKM. Trimming removed 2 bases from V and 12 bases from J, with 16 bases in between. This CDR3 comprises 13 residues. CDR3: CASSLTGGSGSFF. The CDR3 region has the DNA TGTGCCAGCAGTTTAACAGGTGGATCTGGGTCTTTCTTT.

The rearrangement joins TRBV25-1 to TRBJ1-1; a possible D gene is TRBD1 (6 bases). The CDR3 spans 13 residues. The germline V and J ends were trimmed by 6 bases and 5 bases, with 13 bases remaining between them. Germline V gives CDR1 MGHDK, CDR2 SYGVNS. Written as DNA, the CDR3 is TGTGCCAGCAGGAGGGGGAGCGGAACTGAAGCTTTCTTT. Its protein is CASRRGSGTEAFF.

This CDR3 is CASSLGVSTNEKLFF. The CDR3 DNA follows: TGTGCCAGCAGCTTAGGCGTTTCAACTAATGAAAAACTGTTTTTT. The chain combines TRBV7-9 with TRBJ1-4; D uncertain. The germline V gene has CDR1 SEHNR and CDR2 FQNEAQ (reference sequence). CDR3 length: 15 residues. V shed 1 base and J shed 0 bases, with 6 bases lying between them.

The chain employs TRBV18 and TRBJ2-3; 9 bases fit TRBD1. Germline V lookup: CDR1 KGHSH, CDR2 LQKENI. The CDR3 has 17 amino acids. Trimming took 0 bases from V and 2 from J; bases not matched to a gene: 6. CDR3 sequence: CASSPPNSQGATDTQYF. The CDR3, as DNA: TGTGCCAGCTCACCACCGAATTCACAGGGGGCCACAGATACGCAGTATTTT.

The chain links TRBV6-6 to TRBJ1-5, with 10 bases lining up with TRBD1. CDR3 length: 15 residues. The trim removed 5 bases at V and 1 base at J, leaving 2 bases unmatched. Germline V gene data show CDR1 as MNHNY and CDR2 as SVGAGI (reference sequence). This CDR3 is CASSPGQGSNQPQHF. Written as DNA, the CDR3 is TGTGCCAGCAGTCCGGGACAGGGGAGCAATCAGCCCCAGCATTTT.

The chain joins TRBV18 to TRBJ2-3, with 8 nucleotides matching TRBD2. CDR1 is KGHSH and CDR2 is LQKENI in the germline V gene. This CDR3 comprises 16 residues. V trimming: 2 bases; J trimming: 1 base; junction bases outside the gene matches: 5. CDR3 protein: CASSPYERGRTDTQYF. DNA of the CDR3: TGTGCCAGCTCACCATACGAGCGGGGGCGCACAGATACGCAGTATTTT.

This clone has a handful of counts. The V call is TRBV29-1, the J call TRBJ1-1; possible D gene TRBD1, 5 bases. The CDR3 covers 11 residues. The germline V gene has CDR1 SQVTM and CDR2 ANQGSEA. Trimming removed 5 bases from V and 11 bases from J, with 15 bases in between. As DNA, the CDR3 is TGCAGCGTTCAGCCAGGGAATTTGGCTTTCTTT. Protein sequence: CSVQPGNLAFF.

The chain has TRBV19 and TRBJ1-2, with D tentatively TRBD1 (6 bases). The CDR3 sequence is 12 residues long. Germline loops: CDR1 LNHDA, CDR2 SQIVND (reference sequence). V gave up 10 bases and J gave up 9 bases, with 18 bases separating them. The CDR3 is CAIADLRGRYTF. CDR3 DNA sequence: TGTGCCATTGCAGACCTCAGGGGACGCTACACCTTC.

This clone was seen only once. This chain joins TRBV11-3 and TRBJ2-1, with 13 bases that match TRBD2. The CDR3 sequence is 15 residues long. The V gene's germline CDR1 is SGHNT and CDR2 YENEEA. V was clipped by 5 bases and J by 5 bases; unmatched bases: 3. CDR3 DNA sequence: TGTGCCAGCAGCCCCGGACTAGCGGGGGACAATGAGCAGTTCTTC. Translation gives CASSPGLAGDNEQFF.

The V gene is TRBV7-7, the J gene TRBJ1-1; D is undetermined. The CDR3 is made up of 15 amino acids. CDR1 and CDR2 from the germline V gene are SSHAT and FNYEAQ (reference sequence). The ends were cut back, 0 bases at V and 4 bases at J, with 12 bases in the middle. CDR3: CASSLARRAGTEAFF. Here the CDR3 DNA reads TGTGCCAGCAGCTTAGCGCGGCGGGCGGGCACTGAAGCTTTCTTT. The full variable domain, in which reference TRBV7-7 and TRBJ1-1 provide the parts outside the CDR3, is GAGVSQSPRYKVTKRGQDVTLRCDPISSHATLYWYQQALGQGPEFLTYFNYEAQPDKSGLPSDRFSAERPEGSISTLTIQRTEQRDSAMYRCASSLARRAGTEAFFGQGTRLTVV.

The chain joins TRBV6-5 to TRBJ1-2; a possible D gene is TRBD1 (5 bases). This CDR3 has 13 amino acids. V was shortened by 6 bases and J by 8 bases, with 16 bases between the two germline ends. CDR1 and CDR2 from the germline V gene are MNHEY and SVGAGI. In DNA, the CDR3 is TGTGCCAGCAGCTCGGGACTAGGCCGAGGCTACACCTTC. Its protein is CASSSGLGRGYTF.

The rearrangement joins TRBV6-6 to TRBJ1-1; 8 bases are shared with TRBD1. This CDR3 is built from 15 residues. Germline loops: CDR1 MNHNY, CDR2 SVGAGI (reference sequence). V lost 5 bases and J lost 1; bases outside the gene matches: 6. In nucleotides, the CDR3 is TGTGCCAGCAGTAACCAGGGGGCAGGGAACACTGAAGCTTTCTTT. The encoded protein is CASSNQGAGNTEAFF.

V gene TRBV5-6 combines with J gene TRBJ2-2; 7 positions match TRBD1. The CDR3 loop spans 16 amino acids. V was pared by 4 bases and J by 6 bases, with 12 bases of the junction left unmatched. Germline CDR1 SGHDT, CDR2 YYEEEE. CDR3 nucleotide sequence: TGTGCCAGCAGCCCTCTGTTAGGGGGCCGTGCCGGGGAGCTGTTTTTT. It codes for CASSPLLGGRAGELFF.

The V and J genes are TRBV29-1 and TRBJ2-2; no definite D call. Trimming stripped 4 bases from V and 0 bases from J, with 6 bases between. CDR1 is SQVTM and CDR2 is ANQGSEA in the germline V gene. This CDR3 comprises 13 residues. The CDR3 DNA reads TGCAGCGTTGGGAGTCCGAACACCGGGGAGCTGTTTTTT. Its translation is CSVGSPNTGELFF.

J is TRBJ1-1 and V is TRBV19; 7 bases line up with TRBD1. Germline values: CDR1 LNHDA, CDR2 SQIVND (reference sequence). With 4 bases clipped from V and 1 base from J, the junction kept 6 bases outside the gene matches. This CDR3 is built from 15 residues. The CDR3 spells CASSTTGVKNTEAFF. CDR3 nucleotide sequence: TGTGCCAGTAGTACCACAGGGGTCAAGAACACTGAAGCTTTCTTT.

V and J are TRBV2 and TRBJ1-2; 9 bases agree with TRBD1. The CDR3 covers 14 residues. V lost 6 bases to trimming and J lost 1 base; unmatched junction nucleotides: 3. CDR1 and CDR2 (germline): SNHLY, FYNNEI. The CDR3 nucleotides read TGTGCCAGCAGGGTGGACAGGGGTAACTATGGCTACACCTTC. Amino acid sequence: CASRVDRGNYGYTF.

The chain recombines TRBV5-1 with TRBJ1-2; TRBD1 aligns across 7 bases. CDR1 is SGHRS, CDR2 YFSETQ, per germline. This CDR3 contains 14 residues. The ends lost 3 bases at V and 4 bases at J; junction bases unmatched: 6. The CDR3, as DNA: TGCGCCAGCAGCTCCCGGGACAGACGCTATGGCTACACCTTC. Translation gives CASSSRDRRYGYTF.

This clone was recorded a few times. The chain has TRBV24-1 and TRBJ1-2, with 8 bases aligning to TRBD1. The CDR3 covers 13 residues. Germline V gives CDR1 KGHDR, CDR2 SFDVKD. With V trimmed by 5 bases and J by 6 bases, 4 bases remained unmatched. CDR3 DNA: TGTGCCACCAGTGGCACAGGGGGGGATGGCTACACCTTC. Translation: CATSGTGGDGYTF.

The rearrangement links TRBV11-2 to TRBJ2-5, with 8 bases identical to TRBD1. Per the germline V gene, CDR1 is SGHAT and CDR2 is FQNNGV. After removal of 6 bases from V and 4 bases from J, the junction contained 10 bases not matched to a gene. The CDR3 length is 15 residues. The CDR3 loop reads CASSDGQGRVETQYF. CDR3 nucleotide sequence: TGTGCCAGCAGTGACGGACAGGGAAGGGTAGAGACCCAGTACTTC.